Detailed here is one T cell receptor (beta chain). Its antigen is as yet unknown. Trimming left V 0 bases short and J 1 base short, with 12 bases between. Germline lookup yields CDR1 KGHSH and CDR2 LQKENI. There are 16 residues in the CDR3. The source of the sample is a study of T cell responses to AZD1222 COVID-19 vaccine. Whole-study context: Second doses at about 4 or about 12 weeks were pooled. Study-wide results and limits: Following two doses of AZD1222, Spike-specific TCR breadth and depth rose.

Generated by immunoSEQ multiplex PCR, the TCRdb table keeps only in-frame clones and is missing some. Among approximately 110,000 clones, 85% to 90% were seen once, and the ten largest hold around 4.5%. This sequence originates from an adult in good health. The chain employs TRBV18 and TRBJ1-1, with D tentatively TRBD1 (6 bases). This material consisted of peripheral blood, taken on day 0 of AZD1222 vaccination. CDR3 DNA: TGTGCCAGCTCACCACCCCGTCAGGGGCCGAACACTGAAGCTTTCTTT. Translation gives CASSPPRQGPNTEAFF.